The source of this T cell receptor (beta chain) is a study of blood T cells in healthy people across ages. For the study at large: There was about one barcoded beta molecule captured by template switching per two T cells. Study outcomes and limitations: Among long-lived donors, naive CD4+ cells were more numerous and diversity higher than in aged donors. Per million T cells, TCR beta diversity dropped about linearly as age rose.

Using a J-beta primer mix together with a sample-barcoded 5' primer, a second PCR was run for about 7 to 12 cycles. TCRdb reanalysed the 5' RACE reads using MiXCR and keeps one entry per CDR3 protein. The sample yields 1.6 million or so distinct CDR3 sequences, roughly a third seen once. This clonotype was detected a few times. Its antigen is not identified. Germline CDR1 reads SQVTM; CDR2 reads ANQGSEA. The CDR3 runs 14 residues. The ends lost 1 base at V and 2 bases at J; junction bases unmatched: 4. The source of this sequence is a woman aged 25 to 39 in good health. Sequencing was performed on blood. This chain joins TRBV29-1 and TRBJ2-7; 8 nucleotides agree with TRBD1. The CDR3 region is CSVEGQGTPYEQYF. CDR3 nucleotides: TGCAGCGTTGAAGGACAGGGGACACCCTACGAGCAGTACTTC.